This TCR beta chain is from a study of blood T cell repertoires in COVID-19. Germline CDR1 and CDR2: SGHNT and YYREEE (reference sequence). The CDR3 length is 16 residues. V trimming: 3 bases; J trimming: 5 bases; junction bases outside the gene matches: 14. Clones were read by immunoSEQ multiplex PCR, and TCRdb kept only the in-frame ones, dropping some. The sample has 400,000 to 450,000 clones, roughly nine tenths seen once; the top ten hold approximately 1.2%. Material for sequencing was PBMCs or T cells enriched from blood (not recorded which). The chain recombines TRBV5-4 with TRBJ2-7, with 7 nucleotides matching TRBD1. This clonotype was obtained from a man aged 25 to 45 who had recovered from COVID-19. CDR3 coding DNA: TGTGCCAGCAGCTATCCCCCGGGACAGAGAATCGACGAGCAGTACTTC. This codes for CASSYPPGQRIDEQYF. Complete variable domain (other parts from reference TRBV5-4 and TRBJ2-7): ETGVTQSPTHLIKTRGQQVTLRCSSQSGHNTVSWYQQALGQGPQFIFQYYREEENGRGNFPPRFSGLQFPNYSSELNVNALELDDSALYLCASSYPPGQRIDEQYFGPGTRLTVT.